This T cell receptor (beta chain) was found in a study of blood T cells in healthy people across ages. The CDR3 spans 13 residues. CDR1 and CDR2 (germline): SGDLS, YYNGEE. Trimming pared 3 bases from V and 10 bases from J, leaving 11 bases between. Study-wide results and limits: When set beside aged donors, long-lived donors presented more naive CD4+ cells and higher diversity.

Concerning this clonotype: Its antigen is not known.

The authors ran a second PCR of about 7 to 11 cycles using a sample-barcoded 5' primer and a J-beta primer mix. TCRdb reprocessed the 5' RACE reads via MiXCR and lists one record per CDR3 protein. The table has about 1,400,000 distinct CDR3 sequences, 55% to 75% seen once. The V call is TRBV9, the J call TRBJ1-6; TRBD1 might be the D (5 bases). Source material: blood. The receptor was derived from a man aged 18 to 35 in good health. This CDR3 reads CASSGDRPSPLHF. The DNA of the CDR3 is TGTGCCAGCAGCGGAGACAGACCCTCACCCCTCCACTTT.